This T cell receptor (beta chain) was identified in a study of cytomegalovirus exposure and HLA in healthy donors. Study-wide results and caveats: Reportedly, HLA-A and HLA-B alleles of most subjects were accurately predicted from TCR beta.

V dropped 4 bases and J dropped 3; count of bases not matched to a gene: 6. CDR3 length equals 16 residues. Germline loops: CDR1 SNHLY, CDR2 FYNNEI. The PCR contained 60 Vbeta and 13 Jbeta primers. Generated by immunoSEQ multiplex PCR, the TCRdb table keeps only in-frame clones and is missing some. In the table there are 150,000 to 200,000 clones, roughly 85% of which are singletons. This clone was seen just once. Its antigen is as yet unknown. The rearrangement links TRBV2 to TRBJ1-3; TRBD1 matches at 10 bases. The source of this sequence is a man aged 18 to 29 in good health and CMV-seropositive. Input material: PBMCs. The chain's CDR3 is CASSGGTGEYGNTIYF. CDR3 sequence (DNA): TGTGCCAGCAGTGGGGGGACAGGGGAGTATGGAAACACCATATATTTT.